The rows below give T cell receptor beta chains drawn from one sample of a study of blood T cell repertoires in COVID-19. Produced via immunoSEQ multiplex PCR; TCRdb's table is partial and in-frame only. The sample has 200,000 to 250,000 clones; about 87% are singletons. Sequencing was carried out using PBMCs or T cells enriched from blood (not recorded which). These receptors originate from a woman aged 30 to 39 who had been exposed to COVID-19. CDR3s include the opening cysteine and the closing phenylalanine or tryptophan. A D gene is named only where the DNA matches it firmly. Clone size appears in some rows only: once, few, many, or a class for an expanded clone.

J	size	D	V	CDR3	DNA
TRBJ2-1	NA	TRBD1	TRBV5-1	CASSGTGKNEQFF	TGCGCCAGCAGCGGGACAGGAAAAAATGAGCAGTTCTTC
TRBJ1-4	NA	TRBD1	TRBV12-5	CASGLIGQGKLFF	TGTGCTAGTGGTCTTATAGGACAGGGGAAACTGTTTTTT
TRBJ2-7	NA	TRBD2	TRBV5-1	CASRLGGSPYEQYF	TGCGCCAGCCGGCTTGGCGGGAGTCCCTACGAGCAGTACTTC
TRBJ1-6	NA	NA	TRBV28	CASSFVQGYSPLHF	TGTGCCAGCAGTTTTGTACAGGGTTATTCCCCCCTCCACTTT
TRBJ2-1	few	TRBD2	TRBV5-1	CASSLDSGNVPEQFF	TGCGCCAGCAGCTTGGATAGCGGGAACGTTCCTGAGCAGTTCTTC
TRBJ1-3	NA	NA	TRBV11-3	CASSHRFSNTIYF	TGTGCCAGCAGCCACAGATTTTCAAACACCATATATTTT
TRBJ2-2	NA	TRBD2	TRBV27	CASRAGLAGGYSGELFF	TGTGCCAGCAGGGCGGGACTAGCGGGAGGGTACAGCGGGGAGCTGTTTTTT
TRBJ1-4	few	TRBD1	TRBV19	CASSILPGQGYNEKLFF	TGTGCCAGTAGTATCCTCCCCGGACAGGGTTATAATGAAAAACTGTTTTTT
TRBJ1-1	NA	NA	TRBV28	CASSLVPWGQGEAFF	TGTGCCAGCAGCTTAGTCCCGTGGGGGCAAGGAGAAGCTTTCTTT
TRBJ2-1	NA	NA	TRBV14	CASSQDGGSSYNEQFF	TGTGCCAGCAGCCAAGATGGGGGGAGCTCCTACAATGAGCAGTTCTTC